The rows below give T cell receptor beta chains drawn from one sample of a study of OX40 agonist ivuxolimab in advanced cancers. Some clones are missing from TCRdb's copy, which holds only in-frame ones; the method was immunoSEQ multiplex PCR. The sample shows 75,000 to 95,000 clones, around 83% of them seen only once. The sequencing here drew on CD4+ or CD8+ T cells sorted from blood, taken in a trial of the OX40 agonist ivuxolimab. All receptors derive from an adult with an advanced solid tumor such as melanoma, head and neck, liver or kidney cancer. CDR3s include the opening cysteine and the closing phenylalanine or tryptophan. D genes are given only for firm matches. Where a row states a size, it is once, few, many or the class of an expanded clone; other rows omit it.

cdr3_length j_call d_call v_call clone_size cdr3_aa cdr3_nt
14 TRBJ1-2 TRBD1 TRBV5-5 NA CASSLAQGVDGYTF TGTGCCAGCAGTCTGGCACAGGGGGTTGATGGCTACACCTTC
13 TRBJ1-2 NA TRBV21-1 once CASSAQGPYGYTF TGTGCCAGCAGCGCACAGGGGCCGTATGGCTACACCTTC
18 TRBJ2-1 NA TRBV14 NA CASSQLDSVVVTYNEQFF TGTGCCAGCAGCCAACTGGACAGTGTGGTAGTTACCTACAATGAGCAGTTCTTC
15 TRBJ2-3 TRBD2 TRBV5-1 once CASSFSGGGTDTQYF TGCGCCAGCAGCTTTAGCGGGGGAGGCACAGATACGCAGTATTTT
15 TRBJ2-3 NA TRBV21-1 once CASSKGKGVGDTQYF TGTGCCAGCAGCAAAGGGAAGGGGGTGGGAGATACGCAGTATTTT
14 TRBJ2-5 NA TRBV7-3 NA CASSSSGIMETQYF TGTGCCAGCAGCTCTTCCGGGATAATGGAGACCCAGTACTTC
14 TRBJ2-7 NA TRBV18 NA CASSPNSRGHEQYF TGTGCCAGCTCACCGAACTCCCGAGGCCACGAGCAGTACTTC
16 TRBJ1-5 NA TRBV7-8 NA CASSLVAGASNQPQHF TGTGCCAGCAGCTTAGTGGCGGGGGCGAGCAATCAGCCCCAGCATTTT
14 TRBJ2-5 TRBD1 TRBV5-1 NA CASSSGTVQETQYF TGCGCCAGCAGCTCGGGGACAGTCCAAGAGACCCAGTACTTC
16 TRBJ2-7 TRBD2 TRBV7-2 NA CASSLIGSVAGDEQYF TGTGCCAGCAGCTTAATTGGCAGTGTAGCGGGAGATGAGCAGTACTTC
16 TRBJ2-6 TRBD1 TRBV5-1 NA CASSLGTGAGANVLTF TGCGCCAGCAGCTTGGGGACAGGGGCTGGGGCCAACGTCCTGACTTTC
13 TRBJ2-7 TRBD1 TRBV2 NA CASSEWMGGQGLF TGTGCCAGCAGTGAATGGATGGGGGGACAGGGCCTCTTC
15 TRBJ2-1 NA TRBV7-2 NA CASSLFPGSYNEQFF TGTGCCAGCAGCTTATTCCCAGGGTCCTACAATGAGCAGTTCTTC
14 TRBJ1-5 TRBD1 TRBV10-3 NA CAISRTGDNQPQHF TGTGCCATCAGCAGGACAGGTGATAATCAGCCCCAGCATTTT
12 TRBJ2-5 NA TRBV9 NA CASSGAGETQYF TGTGCCAGCAGCGGGGCCGGGGAGACCCAGTACTTC
14 TRBJ2-3 NA TRBV6-5 NA CASSPVVMADTQYF TGTGCCAGCAGTCCCGTCGTTATGGCAGATACGCAGTATTTT
17 TRBJ2-1 NA TRBV28 NA CASSLWGEDGGYNEQFF TGTGCCAGCAGTTTATGGGGGGAGGATGGTGGCTACAATGAGCAGTTCTTC